The 28 T cell receptor beta chains below were found in one sample sequenced in a study of blood T cells in healthy people across ages. Through a sample-barcoded 5' primer and a J-beta primer mix, a second PCR was run for roughly 7 to 11 cycles. From the 5' RACE reads, TCRdb called clonotypes with MiXCR, one entry per CDR3 protein. The sample consists of about 1.4 million distinct CDR3 sequences, approximately 59% of them appearing once. The sequenced material came from blood. Receptor source: a man younger than 30 in good health.

This clonotype was seen a handful of times. V gene TRBV5-1 combines with J gene TRBJ2-3, with 7 bases fitting TRBD1. The ends lost 0 bases at V and 2 bases at J; junction bases unmatched: 6. Germline V gene sequence: CDR1 SGHRS, CDR2 YFSETQ. The CDR3 runs to 16 residues. CDR3 loop: CASSLGDSRYTDTQYF. The CDR3 coding sequence is TGCGCCAGCAGCTTGGGGGACAGCAGATACACAGATACGCAGTATTTT.

The V gene is TRBV7-9, the J gene TRBJ2-1; 9 positions match TRBD2. The CDR3 length is 15 residues. Trimming removed 3 bases from V and 8 bases from J; junction bases left unmatched: 8. CDR1 is SEHNR, CDR2 FQNEAQ, per germline (reference sequence). The CDR3 coding sequence is TGTGCCAGCAGCTTTGTCCAGCGGGGGGCAGATGAGCAGTTCTTC. This sequence encodes CASSFVQRGADEQFF.

In DNA form, the CDR3 reads TGTGCCAGCAGGGGGACCTTCCAAGAGACCCAGTACTTC. Its translation is CASRGTFQETQYF. The gene calls are TRBV6-2 or TRBV6-3 and TRBJ2-5, with D perhaps given as TRBD1 or TRBD2 (5 bases each). CDR1 is MNHEY and CDR2 is SVGEGT in the germline V gene. V lost 6 bases and J lost 1, with 9 bases in between. The CDR3 has 13 residues.

J is TRBJ2-7 and V is TRBV20-1, with 11 nucleotides matching TRBD1. The CDR3 is 16 amino acids. After removal of 0 bases from V and 5 bases from J, the junction contained 9 bases not matched to a gene. Germline V gives CDR1 DFQATT, CDR2 SNEGSKA (reference sequence). The CDR3 bases are TGCAGTGCTAGAGATAGGGACAGGGGGTATTTCCACGAGCAGTACTTC. It specifies CSARDRDRGYFHEQYF.

The chain joins TRBV7-9 to TRBJ2-2, with D unclear. Between the trimmed V and J ends, which lost 2 bases and 5 bases, there was a span of 9 bases. Germline CDR1 and CDR2: SEHNR and FQNEAQ (reference sequence). The CDR3 loop spans 14 amino acids. CDR3 sequence (DNA): TGTGCCAGCAGCTTAACAACTTTTACCGGGGAGCTGTTTTTT. Translating gives CASSLTTFTGELFF.

The chain has TRBV6-5 and TRBJ2-1, with D unresolved. This CDR3 has 11 residues. The germline CDR1 and CDR2 sequences are MNHEY and SVGAGI. The V end lost 6 bases, the J end lost 10 bases, and 10 bases lay between the germline ends. CDR3 sequence reads: CASRTGAEQFF. The CDR3 DNA follows: TGTGCCAGCAGAACCGGAGCCGAGCAGTTCTTC.

This chain joins TRBV29-1 and TRBJ1-5; D is uncertain. CDR1 SQVTM and CDR2 ANQGSEA come from the germline V gene. This CDR3 contains 12 residues. The V end was cut by 4 bases, the J end by 7 bases, with 11 bases between. The CDR3 loop reads CSVAAIGQPQHF. The CDR3, as DNA: TGCAGCGTTGCAGCGATAGGACAGCCCCAGCATTTT.

This chain links TRBV29-1 with TRBJ1-2; 9 bases are shared with TRBD1. The CDR3 has 17 amino acids. CDR1 and CDR2 from the germline V gene are SQVTM and ANQGSEA. The junction had 10 bases not matched to a gene; V was cut back by 1 base and J by 1 base. In DNA form, the CDR3 reads TGCAGCGTTGAAGGTTCCGGGACAGGGCAAGATAACTATGGCTACACCTTC. The encoded protein is CSVEGSGTGQDNYGYTF. The variable domain in full, completed from reference TRBV29-1 and TRBJ1-2, reads SAVISQKPSRDICQRGTSLTIQCQVDSQVTMMFWYRQQPGQSLTLIATANQGSEATYESGFVIDKFPISRPNLTFSTLTVSNMSPEDSSIYLCSVEGSGTGQDNYGYTFGSGTRLTVV.

There are a few counts of this clonotype. The chain is built from TRBV6-5 and TRBJ2-5, with 8 bases that match TRBD1. The CDR3 runs to 13 residues. Unmatched junction bases numbered 5, after V lost 6 bases and J lost 5 bases. The germline CDR1 and CDR2 sequences are MNHEY and SVGAGI. The CDR3 protein is CASRTGVVETQYF. The DNA of the CDR3 is TGTGCCAGCAGGACAGGGGTGGTGGAGACCCAGTACTTC.

The rearrangement links TRBV3-1 to TRBJ2-4, with D unresolved. The J call may be mistaken, given a closer DNA end match to TRBJ2-7. Germline lookup yields CDR1 LGHDT and CDR2 YNNKEL (reference sequence). The CDR3 length is 13 residues. For the CDR3, the DNA is TGTGCCAGCAGCCAAGTTAGACAATACGAGCAGTACTTC. It specifies CASSQVRQYEQYF.

V is TRBV6-2 or TRBV6-3 and J is TRBJ2-1; possible D gene TRBD2, 7 bases. Germline V gives CDR1 MNHEY, CDR2 SVGEGT. V was pared by 6 bases and J by 0 bases, with 21 bases between. The CDR3 contains 18 residues. CDR3 sequence (DNA): TGTGCCAGCAGACCCTATACGGGGGGCGGTGGCTCCTACAATGAGCAGTTCTTC. Its protein product is CASRPYTGGGGSYNEQFF.

To note about this clonotype: A read error may produce the germline difference seen at one junction end. The rearrangement uses TRBV27 and TRBJ2-4; D ambiguous. The J call may not be correct, given that the DNA end is closer to TRBJ2-7. This CDR3 region has 16 residues. In germline, CDR1 is MNHEY, CDR2 SMNVEV (reference sequence). CDR3 protein: CAGSPRSSLPAYEQYF. The CDR3 coding sequence is TGTGCCGGCAGTCCGAGGAGCAGCCTGCCCGCCTACGAGCAGTACTTC.

The J gene is TRBJ1-1, the V gene TRBV20-1; 8 nucleotides match TRBD1. The junction had 8 bases not matched to a gene; V was cut back by 3 bases and J by 2 bases. This CDR3 has 15 amino acids. Germline V gene data show CDR1 as DFQATT and CDR2 as SNEGSKA (reference sequence). The CDR3 DNA follows: TGCAGTGCTAGGGACAGGGACCCCTTAAACACTGAAGCTTTCTTT. Translated: CSARDRDPLNTEAFF.

The chain links TRBV7-8 to TRBJ1-1; no clear D. The CDR3 sequence is 14 residues long. V was clipped by 5 bases and J by 2 bases, with 12 bases between them. The germline CDR1 and CDR2 sequences are SGHVS and FQNEAQ. The CDR3 protein is CASSPLLGNTEAFF. CDR3 bases: TGTGCCAGCAGCCCCCTACTCGGTAACACTGAAGCTTTCTTT.

The CDR3: CASRNPGQILPYEQYF. The CDR3 bases are TGTGCCAGCAGGAATCCCGGGCAGATCCTCCCCTACGAGCAGTACTTC. The genes are TRBV28 and TRBJ2-7; D not resolved. CDR1 is MDHEN, CDR2 SYDVKM, per germline. Deletions cut 6 bases from V and 2 bases from J, with 20 bases between. The CDR3 has 16 amino acids.

The chain carries TRBV5-6 and TRBJ2-7; the D is unclear. The J call is uncertain, as TRBJ2-5 better fits the DNA end. Looked up from germline, CDR1 is SGHDT and CDR2 is YYEEEE. The CDR3 contains 11 residues. The CDR3 DNA follows: TGTGCCAGCAGCTTTTTCAAGACCCAGTACTTC. Translating it yields CASSFFKTQYF.

As for this clonotype: Its ends do not fully match the called genes, so a read error is possible. The gene calls are TRBV4-1 and TRBJ2-1; D is unclear. Germline V gene lookup returns CDR1 MGHRA and CDR2 YSYEKL. The CDR3 has 14 residues. The CDR3: CASSQEESYDEQFF. The CDR3 bases are TGCGCCAGCAGCCAAGAAGAATCCTACGATGAGCAGTTCTTC.

The chain uses TRBV11-1 and TRBJ2-3; TRBD1 might be the D (6 bases). The V gene's germline CDR1 is SGHAT and CDR2 FQDESV (reference sequence). The CDR3 loop spans 14 amino acids. The V gene lost 3 bases and the J gene lost 4 bases, with 11 bases spanning the gap. This CDR3 is CASSLFRTADTQYF. The DNA of the CDR3 is TGTGCCAGCAGCTTGTTTAGGACAGCAGATACGCAGTATTTT.

The J gene is TRBJ2-1, the V gene TRBV27, with 8 bases that match TRBD2. V dropped 2 bases and J dropped 4; count of bases not matched to a gene: 4. There are 15 residues in the CDR3. Germline CDR1 is MNHEY and CDR2 is SMNVEV (reference sequence). Written as DNA, the CDR3 is TGTGCCAGCAGTTTAAGCGGGGGCCAATACAATGAGCAGTTCTTC. It specifies CASSLSGGQYNEQFF.

The chain combines TRBV4-2 with TRBJ2-1; D may be TRBD2 (7 bases). The CDR3 contains 16 residues. The germline CDR1 and CDR2 sequences are LGHNA and YNFKEQ. V was pared by 4 bases and J by 2 bases, with 15 bases between. The CDR3 spells CASSRGGARTYNEQFF. The CDR3 DNA reads TGTGCCAGCAGCCGAGGGGGGGCTAGGACCTACAATGAGCAGTTCTTC.

The chain recombines TRBV27 with TRBJ1-2, with D perhaps TRBD1 (5 bases). Trimming took off 4 bases at V and 10 bases at J, with 13 bases between the two ends. This CDR3 comprises 12 residues. Germline loops: CDR1 MNHEY, CDR2 SMNVEV (reference sequence). CDR3 in amino acids: CASSSGRWDYTF. The CDR3 DNA follows: TGTGCCAGCAGTTCGGGACGATGGGACTACACCTTC.

The V call is TRBV6-5, the J call TRBJ2-4, with 7 bases aligning to TRBD1. The DNA end lines up better with TRBJ2-7; the J call may be wrong. This CDR3 contains 14 residues. Per germline, CDR1 MNHEY and CDR2 SVGAGI. CDR3 in amino acids: CASSRDSLAYEQYF. DNA for the CDR3: TGTGCCAGCAGTAGGGACAGCCTTGCCTACGAGCAGTACTTC.

The chain joins TRBV5-1 to TRBJ2-2; D ambiguous. The CDR3 is 13 amino acids. Between the trimmed V and J ends, which lost 5 bases and 5 bases, there was a span of 10 bases. The V gene's germline CDR1 is SGHRS and CDR2 YFSETQ. The CDR3 loop reads CASRIGQTGELFF. The CDR3 DNA reads as TGCGCCAGCAGGATCGGGCAAACCGGGGAGCTGTTTTTT.

This clonotype was detected only a few times. The chain couples TRBV29-1 to TRBJ2-7, with D hard to call. V lost 3 bases to trimming and J lost 8 bases, with 11 bases between them. Germline assignment: CDR1 SQVTM and CDR2 ANQGSEA. The CDR3 is 11 residues long. The CDR3 DNA reads TGCAGCGTTGATTCCTCCGCTCAGCAGTACTTC. Its protein is CSVDSSAQQYF.

The gene calls are TRBV3-1 and TRBJ1-1; 8 bases are a match to TRBD1. J was trimmed by 8 bases and V by 4 bases; bases with no gene match: 6. This CDR3 has 13 residues. CDR1 is LGHDT and CDR2 is YNNKEL in the germline V gene (reference sequence). The CDR3, as DNA: TGTGCCAGCAGCCCAGCGACAGGGGTAGAAGCTTTCTTT. This sequence encodes CASSPATGVEAFF.

The chain links TRBV6-5 to TRBJ2-2; 8 nucleotides align to TRBD1. This CDR3 region has 13 residues. The V segment lost 7 bases and the J segment 5 bases; nucleotides outside the gene matches: 3. Looked up from germline, CDR1 is MNHEY and CDR2 is SVGAGI. The CDR3 DNA sequence: TGTGCCAGCACGTACAGGGGGACCGGGGAGCTGTTTTTT. Translated, it gives CASTYRGTGELFF.

The sample holds a few counts of this clonotype. The rearrangement uses TRBV10-3 and TRBJ1-2, with D tentatively TRBD1 (5 bases). Trimming took off 3 bases at V and 8 bases at J, with 19 bases between the two ends. CDR1 and CDR2 (germline): ENHRY, SYGVKD. The CDR3 sequence is 15 residues long. CDR3 loop: CAISDEDTFSRGYTF. The CDR3 nucleotides are TGTGCCATCAGTGACGAGGACACCTTTTCTAGGGGCTACACCTTC.

The chain uses TRBV6-5 and TRBJ2-7; perhaps TRBD2 as D (5 bases). Between the trimmed V and J ends, which lost 6 bases and 2 bases, there was a span of 14 bases. The CDR3 totals 14 residues. The germline V gene has CDR1 MNHEY and CDR2 SVGAGI. For the CDR3, the DNA is TGTGCCAGCAGGGGGAAGACGGGGACCTACGAGCAGTACTTC. Translated, it gives CASRGKTGTYEQYF.